Sequencing of this TCR beta chain was carried out in a study of T-cell reconstitution after alpha-beta-depleted transplantation in children. During its preparation, the TCRbeta library received unique molecular identifiers. TCRdb used MiXCR to reprocess the PCR reads, holding one entry per CDR3 protein. The sample shows more than 100,000 distinct CDR3 sequences, roughly 23% of them seen only once. Broader study findings: When one year had passed after transplant, most T-cell counts and diversity came from newly produced T cells. Elevated TCRbeta diversity at day 60 was traced, in some patients, to surviving recipient T cells and thymic progenitors. Several hundred expanded graft clones reportedly were the source of alpha-beta T cells about two months after transplant.

A word on this clonotype: Its cognate antigen is unknown.

The sample in question was PBMCs, mostly from graft donor cells, obtained 180 days after TCRalphabeta/CD19-depleted stem cell transplant. The receptor was derived from a male patient between 2 and 10 years old who had a stem cell transplant for chronic granulomatous disease, so the T cells may come from the graft donor.

This CDR3 reads CASREGQLNTEAFF. The DNA of the CDR3 is TGTGCCAGCAGGGAGGGACAACTGAACACTGAAGCTTTCTTT. The V call is TRBV25-1, the J call TRBJ1-1; D is perhaps TRBD1 (6 bases). The length of the CDR3 is 14 residues. From germline, CDR1 is MGHDK and CDR2 SYGVNS. V lost 6 bases to trimming and J lost 0 bases, with 11 bases between them.